These 27 T cell receptor beta chains came from one sample sequenced in a study of blood T cell repertoires in COVID-19. Here immunoSEQ multiplex PCR was the method, and the copy in TCRdb shows in-frame clones only, minus some. The sample has roughly 150,000 clones, approximately 85% seen once. Sequencing was done on a sample of peripheral blood. The receptor set was obtained from a man in his forties or fifties with acute or convalescent COVID-19.

V is TRBV5-4 and J is TRBJ1-1; D may be TRBD1 (6 bases). This CDR3 contains 12 residues. Trimming cost V 10 bases and J 10 bases, with 20 bases left between them. Germline V lookup: CDR1 SGHNT, CDR2 YYREEE (reference sequence). The CDR3 protein is CAYWWGGFAAFF. CDR3 sequence (DNA): TGTGCCTACTGGTGGGGGGGCTTTGCAGCTTTCTTT. The full variable domain, in which reference TRBV5-4 and TRBJ1-1 provide the parts outside the CDR3, is ETGVTQSPTHLIKTRGQQVTLRCSSQSGHNTVSWYQQALGQGPQFIFQYYREEENGRGNFPPRFSGLQFPNYSSELNVNALELDDSALYLCAYWWGGFAAFFGQGTRLTVV.

This clone was observed a single time. CDR3: CAWSVAGRQPQHF. CDR3 sequence (DNA): TGTGCCTGGAGTGTAGCAGGGAGGCAGCCCCAGCATTTT. The chain carries TRBV30 and TRBJ1-5, with D possibly being TRBD1 (5 bases). Germline CDR1 GTSNPN, CDR2 SVGIG (reference sequence). Trimming removed 0 bases from V and 7 bases from J, with 10 bases in between. The CDR3 runs 13 residues.

The chain recombines TRBV28 with TRBJ2-7; 10 nucleotides match TRBD2. Germline trimming cut 9 bases from V and 6 bases from J; bases unmatched to any gene: 11. The CDR3 loop spans 14 amino acids. Germline loops: CDR1 MDHEN, CDR2 SYDVKM. This CDR3 is CASFLAGDASEQYF. CDR3 DNA: TGTGCCAGTTTTCTAGCGGGAGACGCGTCCGAGCAGTACTTC.

This clone came up a few times. The chain employs TRBV24-1 and TRBJ2-1, with 8 bases matching TRBD2. The CDR3 contains 11 residues. V gave up 9 bases and J gave up 9 bases; unmatched junction bases: 3. Germline V gene lookup returns CDR1 KGHDR and CDR2 SFDVKD. DNA of the CDR3: TGTGCCACCTCACGGGGGGGTGAGCAGTTCTTC. The encoded protein is CATSRGGEQFF.

The chain employs TRBV24-1 and TRBJ2-1; TRBD2 aligns across 12 bases. The germline V gene encodes CDR1 KGHDR and CDR2 SFDVKD. The CDR3 covers 16 residues. With 4 bases clipped from V and 6 bases from J, the junction kept 6 bases outside the gene matches. CDR3 bases: TGTGCCACCAGTGAATTCCTAGCGGGAGGGATCAATGAGCAGTTCTTC. Its protein is CATSEFLAGGINEQFF.

This chain uses TRBV19 with TRBJ2-7; D possibly corresponds to TRBD1 (5 bases). Germline V gene lookup returns CDR1 LNHDA and CDR2 SQIVND (reference sequence). Trimming cost V 6 bases and J 0 bases, with 9 bases left between them. CDR3 length: 13 residues. The DNA for the CDR3 is TGTGCCAGTAGCCCAGGGTACTCCTACGAGCAGTACTTC. Translating it yields CASSPGYSYEQYF.

The chain carries TRBV10-3 and TRBJ1-6, with D hard to call. CDR1 is ENHRY and CDR2 is SYGVKD in the germline V gene. This CDR3 is 17 amino acids long. The germline V and J ends were trimmed by 0 bases and 9 bases, with 18 bases remaining between them. CDR3 nucleotides: TGTGCCATCAGTGAGTCGACTGGCTTGAAGCAAAGTTCACCCCTCCACTTT. Its translation is CAISESTGLKQSSPLHF.

This rearrangement joins TRBV19 to TRBJ1-3; D is perhaps TRBD1 (5 bases). The CDR3 is 14 residues long. V lost 3 bases, J lost 3 bases, and 9 bases lay in between. CDR1 is LNHDA and CDR2 is SQIVND in the germline V gene (reference sequence). In DNA, the CDR3 is TGTGCCAGTAGTATCCGGACAATTGGAAACACCATATATTTT. This translates into CASSIRTIGNTIYF.

The genes are TRBV5-4 and TRBJ2-2, with TRBD2 identical over 10 bases. CDR1 SGHNT and CDR2 YYREEE come from the germline V gene (reference sequence). The CDR3 has 15 amino acids. The V gene end was trimmed by 2 bases and the J gene end by 2 bases; junction bases not matched to a gene: 0. The CDR3 DNA reads as TGTGCCAGCAGCTTACTAGCGGGAAACACCGGGGAGCTGTTTTTT. Its protein product is CASSLLAGNTGELFF.

V and J are TRBV15 and TRBJ1-6; D uncertain. The germline V and J ends were trimmed by 0 bases and 0 bases, with 9 bases remaining between them. CDR3 length: 17 residues. Germline V CDR1 and CDR2: LNHNV, YYDKDF (reference sequence). CDR3 sequence reads: CATSREAGNSYNSPLHF. The CDR3 region has the DNA TGTGCCACCAGCAGAGAGGCGGGGAACTCCTATAATTCACCCCTCCACTTT.

The rearrangement joins TRBV4-1 to TRBJ1-5, with TRBD1 as a possible D gene (6 bases). Per the germline V gene, CDR1 is MGHRA and CDR2 is YSYEKL. V gave up 4 bases and J gave up 4 bases, with 11 bases separating them. The CDR3 totals 14 residues. The chain's CDR3 is CASSLSRGNQPQHF. The CDR3 DNA sequence: TGCGCCAGCAGCCTAAGCAGGGGAAATCAGCCCCAGCATTTT.

This clone has a single count. This rearrangement joins TRBV4-1 to TRBJ1-5; D is perhaps TRBD1 (5 bases). The V end lost 0 bases, the J end lost 11 bases, and 20 bases lay between the germline ends. CDR3 length equals 16 residues. Looked up from germline, CDR1 is MGHRA and CDR2 is YSYEKL. The CDR3 loop reads CASSQEAVGEVKTQHF. For the CDR3, the DNA is TGCGCCAGCAGCCAAGAAGCAGTGGGGGAGGTCAAGACCCAGCATTTT.

The V and J genes are TRBV9 and TRBJ2-7; 7 bases match TRBD2. CDR1 and CDR2 from the germline V gene are SGDLS and YYNGEE. This CDR3 region has 15 residues. V trimming: 2 bases; J trimming: 6 bases; junction bases outside the gene matches: 11. The CDR3 DNA reads TGTGCCAGCAGCGTGGGGGGGATAACTCGGAGCGAGCAGTACTTC. Translation: CASSVGGITRSEQYF.

This clone showed up just a few times. The CDR3 is CASSITGSTEAFF. The CDR3 nucleotides are TGTGCCAGTAGTATTACAGGGAGCACTGAAGCTTTCTTT. The chain carries TRBV19 and TRBJ1-1, with D perhaps TRBD1 (6 bases). CDR1 is LNHDA, CDR2 SQIVND, per germline (reference sequence). The CDR3 spans 13 residues. The V end lost 3 bases, the J end lost 4 bases, and 9 bases lay between the germline ends.

The CDR3 loop reads CATAGGSYNEQFF. In nucleotides, the CDR3 is TGTGCCACTGCAGGGGGCTCCTACAATGAGCAGTTCTTC. The chain joins TRBV24-1 to TRBJ2-1, with TRBD1 identical over 7 bases. CDR1 and CDR2 from the germline V gene are KGHDR and SFDVKD. This CDR3 region has 13 residues. The V and J ends lost 10 bases and 0 bases, in that order; junction bases with no gene match: 2.

The rearrangement joins TRBV9 to TRBJ1-5, with TRBD1 matching 9 bases. V lost 0 bases to trimming and J lost 3 bases; unmatched junction nucleotides: 7. This CDR3 is 17 amino acids long. Germline V gives CDR1 SGDLS, CDR2 YYNGEE. Here the CDR3 reads CASSVAVRDRANQPQHF. The CDR3 DNA follows: TGTGCCAGCAGCGTAGCTGTCAGGGACAGGGCCAATCAGCCCCAGCATTTT.

CDR3 residues: CATRQGAGYGYTF. In DNA, the CDR3 is TGCGCCACCCGACAGGGGGCTGGCTATGGCTACACCTTC. This sequence joins TRBV10-2 and TRBJ1-2; 10 bases match TRBD1. Germline lookup yields CDR1 WSHSY and CDR2 SAAADI. This CDR3 comprises 13 residues. V shed 10 bases and J 4 bases; nucleotides not matched to a gene: 6.

The rearrangement links TRBV27 to TRBJ2-5; 11 positions match TRBD1. The CDR3 loop spans 15 amino acids. Germline V CDR1 and CDR2: MNHEY, SMNVEV (reference sequence). J lost 6 bases, V lost 7 bases, and 10 bases had no gene match. The CDR3 is CASKPGQGVLQTQYF. The CDR3 bases are TGTGCCAGCAAGCCGGGACAGGGGGTTTTGCAGACCCAGTACTTC.

This sequence joins TRBV29-1 and TRBJ2-3, with TRBD1 matching 8 bases. Losses at the gene ends were 5 bases for V and 1 base for J; bases not matched to a gene: 8. The CDR3 is 15 residues long. CDR1 is SQVTM and CDR2 is ANQGSEA in the germline V gene. The CDR3 coding sequence is TGCAGCGTTAGGCAGGGGGCCTCTCGCACAGATACGCAGTATTTT. This codes for CSVRQGASRTDTQYF.

This clone came up once. The J gene is TRBJ2-1, the V gene TRBV9; TRBD1 might be the D (5 bases). V was cut by 0 bases and J by 3 bases, with 13 bases left in between. The CDR3 length is 16 residues. Germline CDR1 and CDR2: SGDLS and YYNGEE. The CDR3 coding sequence is TGTGCCAGCAGCGTAGCTCCAGGGAAGGTCTACAATGAGCAGTTCTTC. Protein: CASSVAPGKVYNEQFF.

The chain combines TRBV7-9 with TRBJ2-3; the match to TRBD1 covers 8 bases. Germline loops: CDR1 SEHNR, CDR2 FQNEAQ (reference sequence). J was trimmed by 0 bases and V by 5 bases; bases with no gene match: 4. The CDR3 runs to 15 residues. Here the CDR3 DNA reads TGTGCCAGCAGCACAAGGACAGGGAGCACAGATACGCAGTATTTT. It yields the protein CASSTRTGSTDTQYF. The variable domain in full, completed from reference TRBV7-9 and TRBJ2-3, reads DTGVSQNPRHKITKRGQNVTFRCDPISEHNRLYWYRQTLGQGPEFLTYFQNEAQLEKSRLLSDRFSAERPKGSFSTLEIQRTEQGDSAMYLCASSTRTGSTDTQYFGPGTRLTVL.

This chain connects TRBV19 to TRBJ1-6; D is undetermined. Germline CDR1 and CDR2: LNHDA and SQIVND (reference sequence). The CDR3 covers 13 residues. Trimming removed 7 bases from V and 1 base from J, with 5 bases in between. CDR3 loop: CASTGSYNSPLHF. In DNA, the CDR3 is TGTGCCAGTACGGGATCCTATAATTCACCCCTCCACTTT.

The rearrangement joins TRBV1 to TRBJ2-7; the DNA was not used to check the table's D call, TRBD2. TRBV1 is tagged as a pseudogene. The CDR3 loop spans 15 amino acids. Written as DNA, the CDR3 is TGCACCAGCAGCTACGGGCGACTACCTACCTACGAGCAGTACTTC. Translating gives CTSSYGRLPTYEQYF.

In this sample, this clone turned up once. This chain links TRBV9 with TRBJ2-1; D unclear. Germline V gives CDR1 SGDLS, CDR2 YYNGEE. This CDR3 is built from 15 residues. Trimming cost V 3 bases and J 6 bases, with 16 bases left between them. The CDR3 DNA reads TGTGCCAGCAGCGCCCCAGGAACCCGAACCAATGAGCAGTTCTTC. This encodes CASSAPGTRTNEQFF.

This chain links TRBV27 with TRBJ2-2; D possibly corresponds to TRBD2 (6 bases). Germline CDR1 is MNHEY and CDR2 is SMNVEV (reference sequence). The CDR3 contains 15 residues. V dropped 5 bases and J dropped 7 bases, with 17 bases sitting between them. This chain's CDR3 is CASSGSLASGGELFF. The CDR3 DNA reads as TGTGCCAGCAGTGGGTCTCTAGCGTCTGGCGGGGAGCTGTTTTTT.

The chain recombines TRBV9 with TRBJ1-2; a weak D match, TRBD1 (5 bases). This CDR3 spans 15 amino acids. Trimming removed 0 bases at V and 7 bases at J, with 16 bases between. Germline V gene lookup returns CDR1 SGDLS and CDR2 YYNGEE. The CDR3 nucleotides are TGTGCCAGCAGCGTAGCTTCGTCAGGGCTGAGTGGCTACACCTTC. Amino acids: CASSVASSGLSGYTF.

The table lists this clone with a count of one. The chain joins TRBV19 to TRBJ2-2, with D possibly being TRBD1 (5 bases). The CDR3 has 16 residues. V was pared by 4 bases and J by 0 bases, with 12 bases between. In germline, CDR1 is LNHDA, CDR2 SQIVND (reference sequence). CDR3 amino acids: CASSSAKGSNTGELFF. The CDR3 nucleotides are TGTGCCAGTAGTAGCGCCAAGGGGTCGAACACCGGGGAGCTGTTTTTT.